The clone carrying this TCR beta chain was observed a handful of times. These data belong to a study of control samples from healthy donors and cancer patients. TCRdb keeps only in-frame clones here, not all; method: immunoSEQ multiplex PCR. This sample has roughly 100,000 clones, with approximately 90% found just once. The clonotype comes from a man in his 60s with lung cancer. Material: PBMCs.

The CDR3 spells CASSLDGPGTVSYEQYV. CDR3 nucleotide sequence: TGTGCCAGCAGTTTGGATGGACCCGGGACGGTTTCCTACGAGCAGTACGTC. This chain connects TRBV5-4 to TRBJ2-7, with D possibly being TRBD1 or TRBD2 (5 bases each). CDR3 length: 17 amino acids. Germline assignment: CDR1 SGHNT and CDR2 YYREEE (reference sequence).